The 29 T cell receptor beta chains below all came from one sample that was sequenced in a study of blood T cell repertoires in COVID-19. Measured with immunoSEQ multiplex PCR; TCRdb has only the in-frame clones, and not every one. The table has under 350,000 clones, 85% seen once; the top ten hold 10% to 15%. Sample: peripheral blood. Receptor source: a human donor in a cohort sampled during active COVID-19.

The chain combines TRBV7-2 with TRBJ1-6, with D hard to call. Germline-derived CDR1 and CDR2 are SGHTA and FQGNSA. The CDR3 has 15 residues. Trimming left V 1 base short and J 10 bases short, with 14 bases between. Written as DNA, the CDR3 is TGTGCCAGCAGCTTAGTAGTGGGCTCGGGGTCACCCCTCCACTTT. Protein sequence: CASSLVVGSGSPLHF.

The chain uses TRBV21-1 and TRBJ2-2; the DNA was not used to check the table's D call, TRBD1. TRBV21-1 is described as a pseudogene. This CDR3 is 14 amino acids long. Here the CDR3 DNA reads TGTGCCAGCAGCGGACACAGGGGTCTCGGGGAGCTGTTTTTT. It translates to CASSGHRGLGELFF.

The rearrangement links TRBV7-9 to TRBJ2-1; perhaps TRBD1 as D (5 bases). This CDR3 spans 13 amino acids. Trimming removed 5 bases from V and 9 bases from J, with 14 bases in between. Germline CDR1 SEHNR, CDR2 FQNEAQ (reference sequence). CDR3 amino acids: CASSPQVVGEQFF. DNA for the CDR3: TGTGCCAGCAGCCCACAGGTTGTAGGTGAGCAGTTCTTC.

The V call is TRBV5-1, the J call TRBJ2-7; 7 nucleotides agree with TRBD1. Looked up from germline, CDR1 is SGHRS and CDR2 is YFSETQ. V lost 4 bases and J lost 2; bases outside the gene matches: 3. This CDR3 has 13 amino acids. For the CDR3, the DNA is TGCGCCAGCAGCCTAACAGGGGCCTACGAGCAGTACTTC. It specifies CASSLTGAYEQYF.

The V and J genes are TRBV7-8 and TRBJ1-6; no reliable D call. Germline-derived CDR1 and CDR2 are SGHVS and FQNEAQ. The CDR3 consists of 15 residues. The V gene lost 5 bases and the J gene lost 10 bases, with 18 bases spanning the gap. The CDR3 DNA sequence: TGTGCCAGCAGCGAAAGGCCAGCCCCGGGGTCACCCCTCCACTTT. It codes for CASSERPAPGSPLHF.

The chain has TRBV15 and TRBJ2-7, with 11 bases lining up with TRBD1. The germline V gene has CDR1 LNHNV and CDR2 YYDKDF (reference sequence). This CDR3 is 15 amino acids long. Trimming cost V 4 bases and J 2 bases; bases outside gene matches: 4. CDR3 residues: CATSIGTGGAYEQYF. The CDR3 DNA reads as TGTGCCACCAGCATCGGGACAGGGGGAGCCTACGAGCAGTACTTC.

The genes are TRBV6-5 and TRBJ2-3, with D perhaps TRBD2 (6 bases). The germline CDR1 and CDR2 sequences are MNHEY and SVGAGI. Trimming pared 3 bases from V and 5 bases from J, leaving 12 bases between. CDR3 length: 14 amino acids. CDR3: CASSYREAGDTQYF. CDR3 coding DNA: TGTGCCAGCAGTTATAGGGAGGCGGGAGATACGCAGTATTTT.

The chain uses TRBV4-2 and TRBJ2-2; no clear D. V gave up 0 bases and J gave up 2 bases, with 7 bases separating them. This CDR3 spans 15 amino acids. Germline CDR1 reads LGHNA; CDR2 reads YNFKEQ. CDR3 loop: CASSQETTNTGELFF. Here the CDR3 DNA reads TGTGCCAGCAGCCAAGAAACTACTAACACCGGGGAGCTGTTTTTT.

This clone turned up a few times. The chain has TRBV19 and TRBJ2-1; 13 bases fit TRBD2. With 11 bases clipped from V and 1 base from J, the junction kept 11 bases outside the gene matches. This CDR3 has 17 amino acids. Germline lookup yields CDR1 LNHDA and CDR2 SQIVND (reference sequence). In nucleotides, the CDR3 is TGTGCCTCCACGAGGACTAGCGGGAGTTGGTCCTACAATGAGCAGTTCTTC. It is translated as CASTRTSGSWSYNEQFF.

This sequence joins TRBV5-4 and TRBJ1-2; D is unclear. V lost 4 bases and J lost 4, with 20 bases in between. Germline V gene sequence: CDR1 SGHNT, CDR2 YYREEE (reference sequence). This CDR3 has 16 amino acids. This CDR3 is CASSRPTSRIGYGYTF. The CDR3 nucleotides read TGTGCCAGCAGCCGCCCGACTTCACGAATAGGCTATGGCTACACCTTC.

The J gene is TRBJ2-7, the V gene TRBV5-4; 7 nucleotides align to TRBD1. Germline V gene data show CDR1 as SGHNT and CDR2 as YYREEE (reference sequence). The J segment lost 6 bases and the V segment lost 0 bases, leaving 6 bases of the junction unmatched. This CDR3 has 14 residues. The CDR3 DNA reads as TGTGCCAGCAGCTTGGACAGGGGATTTGGCGAGCAGTACTTC. Residues: CASSLDRGFGEQYF.

The chain's CDR3 is CASSYGTLNQPQHF. The CDR3 bases are TGTGCCAGCAGTTACGGGACTTTAAATCAGCCCCAGCATTTT. V usage is TRBV6-2 or TRBV6-3 and J usage is TRBJ1-5; maybe TRBD1 (5 bases). The CDR3 runs 14 residues. V lost 2 bases to trimming and J lost 4 bases, with 9 bases between them. Germline V CDR1 and CDR2: MNHEY, SVGEGT.

The CDR3 protein is CASSYSSRSGNTIYF. The CDR3 DNA reads as TGTGCCAGCAGTTACTCGAGTCGCTCTGGAAACACCATATATTTT. J is TRBJ1-3 and V is TRBV6-5, with D unclear. V dropped 0 bases and J dropped 0 bases, with 6 bases sitting between them. This CDR3 has 15 residues. The V gene's germline CDR1 is MNHEY and CDR2 SVGAGI.

This clone was picked up one time. The V and J genes are TRBV4-1 and TRBJ1-2; TRBD1 matches 9 bases. The junction had 9 bases not matched to a gene; V was cut back by 3 bases and J by 4 bases. Germline-derived CDR1 and CDR2 are MGHRA and YSYEKL. The CDR3 has 16 amino acids. The CDR3, as DNA: TGCGCCAGCAGCCACCCGGGACAGGGAGACAGCTATGGCTACACCTTC. Translating gives CASSHPGQGDSYGYTF.

V is TRBV30 and J is TRBJ2-7, with D possibly matching TRBD2 (6 bases). V was pared by 3 bases and J by 1 base, with 10 bases between. CDR1 and CDR2 from the germline V gene are GTSNPN and SVGIG (reference sequence). CDR3 length: 13 amino acids. The CDR3 is CAWSGTFSYEQYF. The CDR3, as DNA: TGTGCCTGGAGCGGGACTTTTTCCTACGAGCAGTACTTC.

This chain links TRBV19 with TRBJ2-5, with D possibly TRBD1 on 5 matching bases. This CDR3 is built from 14 residues. Trimming took 6 bases from V and 5 from J, leaving 16 bases between them. CDR1 LNHDA and CDR2 SQIVND come from the germline V gene (reference sequence). The CDR3 DNA sequence: TGTGCCAGTAGGAGGAAGCAGGGCGGTGAGACCCAGTACTTC. As protein: CASRRKQGGETQYF.

This clone was detected only a few times. This sequence joins TRBV6-6 and TRBJ2-5; weak D call: TRBD1 (5 bases). The germline V gene encodes CDR1 MNHNY and CDR2 SVGAGI (reference sequence). Trimming cost V 4 bases and J 4 bases, with 13 bases left between them. CDR3 length equals 14 residues. The CDR3 loop is CASSWGRKGETQYF. The DNA for the CDR3 is TGTGCCAGCAGTTGGGGCAGAAAAGGAGAGACCCAGTACTTC.

This chain links TRBV28 with TRBJ1-2; D might be TRBD1 (6 bases). Germline V gene lookup returns CDR1 MDHEN and CDR2 SYDVKM. V lost 4 bases to trimming and J lost 3 bases, with 12 bases between them. The CDR3 length is 14 residues. This CDR3 is CASSWTAGHYGYTF. The CDR3, as DNA: TGTGCCAGCAGTTGGACAGCGGGACACTATGGCTACACCTTC.

This clone was observed a single time. J is TRBJ1-6 and V is TRBV7-2, with unresolved D. Germline V gives CDR1 SGHTA, CDR2 FQGNSA. The CDR3 runs to 15 residues. V was trimmed by 5 bases and J by 11 bases, leaving 19 bases between them. This chain's CDR3 is CASSESVPAWAPLHF. As DNA, the CDR3 is TGTGCCAGCAGCGAGTCAGTACCAGCGTGGGCACCCCTCCACTTT.

The rearrangement links TRBV7-3 to TRBJ2-3, with 8 positions matching TRBD2. The length of the CDR3 is 16 residues. The germline gives CDR1 SGHTA, CDR2 FQGTGA. Losses at the gene ends were 5 bases for V and 6 bases for J; bases not matched to a gene: 13. CDR3 bases: TGTGCCAGCAGCCCGAGAAGCGGGAGTGGGAGTGATACGCAGTATTTT. Protein sequence: CASSPRSGSGSDTQYF. Full variable domain (outside the CDR3, taken from reference TRBV7-3 and TRBJ2-3): GAGVSQTPSNKVTEKGKYVELRCDPISGHTALYWYRQSLGQGPEFLIYFQGTGAADDSGLPNDRFFAVRPEGSVSTLKIQRTERGDSAVYLCASSPRSGSGSDTQYFGPGTRLTVL.

The chain combines TRBV2 with TRBJ1-1; 9 bases align to TRBD1. Germline V gene lookup returns CDR1 SNHLY and CDR2 FYNNEI. The CDR3 runs 14 residues. V dropped 8 bases and J dropped 3; count of bases not matched to a gene: 7. As DNA, the CDR3 is TGTGCCAGCGCAATCCGGGACAGGGACACTGAAGCTTTCTTT. It codes for CASAIRDRDTEAFF.

This clone has a handful of counts. At one end the junction does not follow the germline gene, possibly because of a read error. This chain connects TRBV2 to TRBJ1-2, with TRBD1 identical over 8 bases. This CDR3 spans 14 amino acids. Germline values: CDR1 SNHLY, CDR2 FYNNEI. CDR3: CASSLGQGHYGYTF. The CDR3 DNA reads TGTGCCAGCAGTTTAGGACAGGGACACTACGGCTACACCTTC.

The sample holds a few counts of this clone. The rearrangement uses TRBV4-1 and TRBJ2-3; 8 bases align to TRBD1. The CDR3 loop spans 15 amino acids. The V and J ends lost 3 bases and 3 bases, in that order; junction bases with no gene match: 5. Germline V lookup: CDR1 MGHRA, CDR2 YSYEKL. The CDR3 reads CASSHSGQGTDTQYF. The DNA for the CDR3 is TGCGCCAGCAGCCATTCTGGACAGGGAACAGATACGCAGTATTTT.

The V call is TRBV7-2, the J call TRBJ2-3; 7 positions match TRBD2. V shed 4 bases and J 5 bases; nucleotides not matched to a gene: 3. CDR1 is SGHTA and CDR2 is FQGNSA in the germline V gene. This CDR3 comprises 13 residues. The CDR3 loop is CASSSGGLDTQYF. In DNA form, the CDR3 reads TGTGCCAGCAGCTCGGGGGGATTAGATACGCAGTATTTT.

Regarding this clone: The same CDR3 also results from other DNA sequences found in this sample. CDR3 amino acids: CASSLGGGETQYF. In DNA, the CDR3 is TGTGCCAGCAGCTTGGGGGGTGGAGAGACCCAGTACTTC. This rearrangement joins TRBV7-2 to TRBJ2-5; D may be TRBD2 (6 bases). The CDR3 extends over 13 amino acids. Trimming left V 3 bases short and J 4 bases short, with 9 bases between. Germline CDR1 SGHTA, CDR2 FQGNSA.

The rearrangement links TRBV2 to TRBJ1-5; D not certain. The CDR3 sequence is 15 residues long. Deletions cut 6 bases from V and 3 bases from J, with 15 bases between. The germline gives CDR1 SNHLY, CDR2 FYNNEI. CDR3 sequence reads: CASSPERGDNQPQHF. In DNA, the CDR3 is TGTGCCAGCAGCCCGGAAAGAGGAGACAATCAGCCCCAGCATTTT. Variable domain in full (rest from reference TRBV2 and TRBJ1-5): EPEVTQTPSHQVTQMGQEVILRCVPISNHLYFYWYRQILGQKVEFLVSFYNNEISEKSEIFDDQFSVERPDGSNFTLKIRSTKLEDSAMYFCASSPERGDNQPQHFGDGTRLSIL.

Only a few counts were recorded for this clone. The V call is TRBV28, the J call TRBJ2-7; D might be TRBD2 (6 bases). This CDR3 is 14 amino acids long. Germline V gives CDR1 MDHEN, CDR2 SYDVKM. Trimming took off 7 bases at V and 7 bases at J, with 20 bases between the two ends. In nucleotides, the CDR3 is TGTGCCAGCACTTCGGGGCGGGGTCTGGGAGAGCAGTACTTC. Protein: CASTSGRGLGEQYF.

This chain links TRBV5-8 with TRBJ1-5, with 7 nucleotides matching TRBD1. Germline V gene lookup returns CDR1 SGHTS and CDR2 YDEGEE. Losses at the gene ends were 4 bases for V and 2 bases for J; bases not matched to a gene: 6. CDR3 size: 15 residues. The CDR3 is CASSLRGSGNQPQHF. CDR3 in DNA: TGTGCCAGCAGCCTCAGGGGGAGCGGCAATCAGCCCCAGCATTTT.

The chain has TRBV27 and TRBJ2-2, with TRBD1 matching over 7 bases. Losses at the gene ends were 2 bases for V and 5 bases for J; bases not matched to a gene: 11. Germline lookup yields CDR1 MNHEY and CDR2 SMNVEV (reference sequence). The CDR3 runs 17 residues. CDR3 loop: CASSLRAGGRQTGELFF. The CDR3, as DNA: TGTGCCAGCAGTTTAAGGGCAGGGGGACGGCAGACCGGGGAGCTGTTTTTT.